Below, 27 T cell receptor beta chains from the same sample are listed, as sequenced in a study of blood T cell repertoires in COVID-19. Data came from immunoSEQ multiplex PCR; TCRdb stores just in-frame clones and leaves some out. The table includes 390,000 or so clones, about 83% detected once. The sample consisted of PBMCs or T cells enriched from blood (not recorded which). The receptors derive from a woman aged 45-65 years who had recovered from COVID-19.

The sample holds one count of this clone. V usage is TRBV4-3 and J usage is TRBJ1-4, with D maybe TRBD1 (5 bases). This CDR3 comprises 14 residues. Germline assignment: CDR1 LGHNA and CDR2 YSLEER. V was pared by 2 bases and J by 2 bases, with 6 bases between. The CDR3, as DNA: TGCGCCAGCAGCCAAACAGGCACTAATGAAAAACTGTTTTTT. The encoded protein is CASSQTGTNEKLFF.

The chain recombines TRBV5-1 with TRBJ1-5, with TRBD1 matching 8 bases. Germline-derived CDR1 and CDR2 are SGHRS and YFSETQ. J gave up 6 bases and V 4 bases, and 15 bases lay outside the gene matches. The length of the CDR3 is 17 residues. The CDR3 sequence is CASSPLPGQEGSQPQHF. Written as DNA, the CDR3 is TGCGCCAGCAGCCCGCTACCGGGACAGGAAGGTAGTCAGCCCCAGCATTTT. The variable domain in full, with the rest retrieved from reference TRBV5-1 and TRBJ1-5, is KAGVTQTPRYLIKTRGQQVTLSCSPISGHRSVSWYQQTPGQGLQFLFEYFSETQRNKGNFPGRFSGRQFSNSRSEMNVSTLELGDSALYLCASSPLPGQEGSQPQHFGDGTRLSIL.

The chain uses TRBV11-2 and TRBJ1-4; D gene ambiguous. The CDR3 is 16 residues long. Trimming stripped 2 bases from V and 0 bases from J, with 10 bases between. Germline V lookup: CDR1 SGHAT, CDR2 FQNNGV. In DNA, the CDR3 is TGTGCCAGCAGCTTATGGTCAGTTCCAACTAATGAAAAACTGTTTTTT. Its translation is CASSLWSVPTNEKLFF.

The genes are TRBV9 and TRBJ2-1; D is unclear. This CDR3 has 12 residues. CDR1 is SGDLS, CDR2 YYNGEE, per germline. The V and J ends lost 0 bases and 5 bases respectively, with 3 bases between them. The CDR3 loop is CASSVGDNEQFF. CDR3 nucleotides: TGTGCCAGCAGCGTAGGAGACAATGAGCAGTTCTTC.

The chain has TRBV28 and TRBJ1-5; 10 bases match TRBD1. The junction had 6 bases not matched to a gene; V was cut back by 6 bases and J by 4 bases. Germline V gene lookup returns CDR1 MDHEN and CDR2 SYDVKM. This CDR3 is built from 15 residues. The CDR3 DNA is TGTGCCAGCAGGTCGGACAGGGGGGTGAATCAGCCCCAGCATTTT. Residues: CASRSDRGVNQPQHF.

This clone was seen just once. V is TRBV12-3 or TRBV12-4 and J is TRBJ1-2; D uncertain. V gave up 7 bases and J gave up 7 bases, with 13 bases separating them. The CDR3 totals 12 residues. The CDR3 reads CASTTGSGGYTF. Here the CDR3 DNA reads TGTGCCAGCACCACCGGGAGTGGTGGCTACACCTTC.

The rearrangement uses TRBV7-2 and TRBJ1-1, with a weak D call TRBD1 (6 bases). The germline V and J ends were trimmed by 5 bases and 5 bases, with 15 bases remaining between them. The CDR3 contains 14 residues. CDR1 and CDR2 from the germline V gene are SGHTA and FQGNSA. The CDR3 sequence: CASSLTGLVTEAFF. Here the CDR3 DNA reads TGTGCCAGCAGCCTAACAGGGCTAGTAACTGAAGCTTTCTTT.

This chain uses TRBV7-2 with TRBJ2-1; D possibly corresponds to TRBD2 (5 bases). V gave up 5 bases and J gave up 7 bases, with 18 bases separating them. The CDR3 consists of 15 residues. Germline assignment: CDR1 SGHTA and CDR2 FQGNSA. The CDR3 protein is CASSTTGNRVNEQFF. DNA for the CDR3: TGTGCCAGCAGCACAACCGGGAACCGTGTAAATGAGCAGTTCTTC.

This chain connects TRBV5-8 to TRBJ1-5, with TRBD1 matching over 9 bases. The CDR3 totals 16 residues. CDR1 and CDR2 (germline): SGHTS, YDEGEE. The trim removed 0 bases at V and 6 bases at J, leaving 7 bases unmatched. The CDR3 region has the DNA TGTGCCAGCAGCTTGGCCGTGGGACAGGGAGTTCAGCCCCAGCATTTT. It encodes CASSLAVGQGVQPQHF.

This chain uses TRBV19 with TRBJ1-5; 8 positions agree with TRBD1. The CDR3 is made up of 15 amino acids. Germline assignment: CDR1 LNHDA and CDR2 SQIVND (reference sequence). Trimming at V came to 8 bases and at J to 11 bases, leaving 17 bases not matched to a gene. The CDR3 nucleotides read TGTGCCAGTGGCACGACAGGGGCCGTCAAGCAGGCCCAGCATTTT. The encoded protein is CASGTTGAVKQAQHF.

V is TRBV5-6 and J is TRBJ1-1, with TRBD1 matching over 7 bases. Per germline, CDR1 SGHDT and CDR2 YYEEEE. Losses at the gene ends were 2 bases for V and 0 bases for J; bases not matched to a gene: 4. This CDR3 has 15 residues. CDR3 coding DNA: TGTGCCAGCAGCTTTTGGACAGGTGTGAACACTGAAGCTTTCTTT. Residues: CASSFWTGVNTEAFF. The complete variable domain, with remaining parts taken from reference TRBV5-6 and TRBJ1-1, reads DAGVTQSPTHLIKTRGQQVTLRCSPKSGHDTVSWYQQALGQGPQFIFQYYEEEERQRGNFPDRFSGHQFPNYSSELNVNALLLGDSALYLCASSFWTGVNTEAFFGQGTRLTVV.

The chain uses TRBV12-5 and TRBJ1-2, with D hard to call. Trimming shortened V by 7 bases and J by 2 bases, and 14 bases separated the two germline ends. Germline V gives CDR1 LGHNT, CDR2 FRNRAP. The CDR3 is 14 amino acids. The CDR3 is CASARRGGNYGYTF. The CDR3 DNA is TGTGCTAGTGCCAGGCGGGGAGGGAACTATGGCTACACCTTC.

The rearrangement joins TRBV29-1 to TRBJ1-1; unclear D gene. CDR3 length: 13 residues. Germline loops: CDR1 SQVTM, CDR2 ANQGSEA. Trimming left V 4 bases short and J 0 bases short, with 9 bases between. The CDR3 DNA reads as TGCAGCGTTGTTCGACACATGAACACTGAAGCTTTCTTT. This sequence encodes CSVVRHMNTEAFF.

The CDR3, as DNA: TGCGCCAGCACCCAGGGCGGGACAGGGAACACTGAAGCTTTCTTT. Protein product: CASTQGGTGNTEAFF. V gene TRBV5-1 combines with J gene TRBJ1-1; 8 bases are a match to TRBD1. Germline V CDR1 and CDR2: SGHRS, YFSETQ. The CDR3 sequence is 15 residues long. The V segment lost 6 bases and the J segment 1 base; nucleotides outside the gene matches: 8.

The chain employs TRBV5-3 and TRBJ2-3; D is unclear. TRBV5-3 is recorded as an ORF, its role being uncertain. The CDR3 loop spans 15 amino acids. V gave up 6 bases and J gave up 0 bases, with 14 bases separating them. CDR3 sequence: CARNPEVNSTDTQYF. For the CDR3, the DNA is TGTGCCAGAAACCCAGAGGTCAATAGCACAGATACGCAGTATTTT.

The gene calls are TRBV5-1 and TRBJ2-3, with TRBD1 identical over 11 bases. This CDR3 spans 16 amino acids. The J segment lost 4 bases and the V segment lost 6 bases, leaving 10 bases of the junction unmatched. Per germline, CDR1 SGHRS and CDR2 YFSETQ. The CDR3 loop reads CASTPGQGVGADTQYF. The CDR3 bases are TGCGCCAGCACCCCGGGACAGGGGGTAGGCGCAGATACGCAGTATTTT.

V and J are TRBV7-2 and TRBJ2-5, with a possible D match to TRBD2 (5 bases). V lost 0 bases, J lost 4 bases, and 12 bases lay in between. The CDR3 has 15 amino acids. Germline V lookup: CDR1 SGHTA, CDR2 FQGNSA. The CDR3 sequence is CASSLARGISETQYF. CDR3 in DNA: TGTGCCAGCAGCTTAGCACGGGGAATCTCAGAGACCCAGTACTTC.

The gene calls are TRBV5-1 and TRBJ2-2, with D possibly TRBD2 on 6 matching bases. The V end lost 1 base, the J end lost 5 bases, and 15 bases lay between the germline ends. The CDR3 length is 16 residues. Germline V gene lookup returns CDR1 SGHRS and CDR2 YFSETQ. The CDR3 loop is CASSLSGASGTGELFF. The CDR3 nucleotides are TGCGCCAGCAGCTTGTCGGGAGCTTCGGGGACCGGGGAGCTGTTTTTT.

The chain recombines TRBV28 with TRBJ2-7; D unclear. Germline V lookup: CDR1 MDHEN, CDR2 SYDVKM. The CDR3 runs to 12 residues. V gave up 5 bases and J gave up 7 bases, with 12 bases separating them. The CDR3 DNA sequence: TGTGCCAGCAGTCGGCCAGGTCGTGAGCAGTACTTC. Its protein product is CASSRPGREQYF.

The genes are TRBV3-1 (or the pseudogene TRBV3-2) and TRBJ2-5, with TRBD1 matching 9 bases. Germline V gene lookup returns CDR1 LGHDT and CDR2 YNNKEL (reference sequence). The CDR3 is 15 residues long. V was clipped by 3 bases and J by 5 bases; unmatched bases: 7. The CDR3 DNA follows: TGTGCCAGCAGCCAGGGGACAGGGACTGGTGAGACCCAGTACTTC. It codes for CASSQGTGTGETQYF.

The rearrangement links TRBV9 to TRBJ2-7; no clear D. Germline V gene lookup returns CDR1 SGDLS and CDR2 YYNGEE. Trimming removed 4 bases from V and 4 bases from J, with 18 bases in between. The CDR3 extends over 15 amino acids. The CDR3 spells CASSLGPLTTYEQYF. The CDR3 nucleotides read TGTGCCAGCAGCCTTGGGCCTTTAACCACTTACGAGCAGTACTTC.

V gene TRBV2 combines with J gene TRBJ2-5; tentative D call: TRBD1 (6 bases). This CDR3 comprises 15 residues. Germline V gene lookup returns CDR1 SNHLY and CDR2 FYNNEI. V dropped 3 bases and J dropped 1 base, with 12 bases sitting between them. The chain's CDR3 is CASSEGQGTQETQYF. CDR3 coding DNA: TGTGCCAGCAGTGAGGGGCAGGGGACCCAAGAGACCCAGTACTTC.

In regard to this clone: Other DNA sequences in the same sample also yield this CDR3. The gene calls are TRBV30 and TRBJ1-2, with unresolved D. From germline, CDR1 is GTSNPN and CDR2 SVGIG (reference sequence). The CDR3 covers 11 residues. V lost 3 bases to trimming and J lost 7 bases, with 9 bases between them. The CDR3 loop is CAWSVLGGYTF. DNA of the CDR3: TGTGCCTGGAGCGTACTTGGTGGCTACACCTTC. Supplemented by reference TRBV30 and TRBJ1-2, the full variable domain reads SQTIHQWPATLVQPVGSPLSLECTVEGTSNPNLYWYRQAAGRGLQLLFYSVGIGQISSEVPQNLSASRPQDRQFILSSKKLLLSDSGFYLCAWSVLGGYTFGSGTRLTVV.

V is TRBV6-5 and J is TRBJ1-1; D gene uncertain. The CDR3 length is 13 residues. Germline values: CDR1 MNHEY, CDR2 SVGAGI. Between the trimmed V and J ends, which lost 2 bases and 5 bases, there was a span of 9 bases. Here the CDR3 reads CASSYGQSTEAFF. The CDR3 nucleotides read TGTGCCAGCAGTTACGGGCAGAGTACTGAAGCTTTCTTT.

The chain joins TRBV5-4 to TRBJ1-3; TRBD1 might be the D (5 bases). Germline V CDR1 and CDR2: SGHNT, YYREEE (reference sequence). Trimming stripped 4 bases from V and 0 bases from J, with 8 bases between. The CDR3 contains 14 residues. CDR3: CASSPDSSGNTIYF. CDR3 DNA: TGTGCCAGCAGCCCAGACAGCTCTGGAAACACCATATATTTT.

J is TRBJ1-1 and V is TRBV6-1; no definite D call. Per the germline V gene, CDR1 is MNHNS and CDR2 is SASEGT. This CDR3 comprises 16 residues. Trimming shortened V by 1 base and J by 0 bases, and 12 bases separated the two germline ends. CDR3 amino acids: CASSEGRVRVNTEAFF. CDR3 in DNA: TGTGCCAGCAGTGAAGGGCGGGTGAGGGTGAACACTGAAGCTTTCTTT.

The rearrangement uses TRBV11-2 and TRBJ1-6, with 7 nucleotides matching TRBD1. CDR3 length: 14 amino acids. The V gene's germline CDR1 is SGHAT and CDR2 FQNNGV. Trimming removed 4 bases from V and 9 bases from J; junction bases left unmatched: 6. CDR3 residues: CASSWGTAGSPLHF. CDR3 sequence (DNA): TGTGCCAGCAGCTGGGGGACAGCCGGTTCACCCCTCCACTTT.